This T cell receptor beta chain was observed in a study of blood T cell repertoires in COVID-19. On the study more broadly: Specimens from acute and convalescent COVID-19 originated in the United States, Italy and Spain.

Germline CDR1 and CDR2: LNHDA and SQIVND (reference sequence). J was trimmed by 9 bases and V by 3 bases; bases with no gene match: 6. The CDR3 has 15 residues. Some clones are missing from TCRdb's copy, which holds only in-frame ones; the method was immunoSEQ multiplex PCR. Among 250,000 to 400,000 clones, more than 70% were seen once, and the ten largest hold approximately 5%. The specimen was PBMCs or T cells enriched from blood (not recorded which). This chain links TRBV19 with TRBJ2-1; 12 bases fit TRBD1. The origin of this receptor is a woman under 40 who had recovered from COVID-19. CDR3 sequence: CASSMSGTGGGEQFF. CDR3 DNA sequence: TGTGCCAGTAGTATGTCCGGGACAGGGGGCGGTGAGCAGTTCTTC.